One and the same sample provided the 2 T cell receptor beta chains below, sequenced in a study of STAT5B mutations in CD4+ large granular lymphocyte leukemia. Assay used: immunoSEQ multiplex PCR; TCRdb lists only in-frame clones, some missing. The sample contains about 38,000 clones, 85% of which appear only once. The material sequenced was CD4+ T cells from blood buffy coats. These receptors came from a human donor in good health.

The chain employs TRBV7-9 and TRBJ2-5; 8 nucleotides align to TRBD1. The CDR3 has 15 amino acids. The V gene end was trimmed by 2 bases and the J gene end by 2 bases; junction bases not matched to a gene: 4. The germline V gene has CDR1 SEHNR and CDR2 FQNEAQ (reference sequence). The CDR3, as DNA: TGTGCCAGCAGCTTAAACACAGGGGGACAAGAGACCCAGTACTTC. It translates to CASSLNTGGQETQYF.

V is TRBV5-1 and J is TRBJ2-5; 11 bases fit TRBD1. CDR1 SGHRS and CDR2 YFSETQ come from the germline V gene. After removal of 4 bases from V and 5 bases from J, the junction contained 7 bases not matched to a gene. The CDR3 runs to 15 residues. CDR3 amino acids: CASSPGTGGVETQYF. In DNA form, the CDR3 reads TGCGCCAGCAGCCCGGGGACAGGGGGAGTGGAGACCCAGTACTTC.